This T cell receptor (beta chain) was identified during a study of spatial heterogeneity in lung cancer. Time point in this sample: blood at routine non-recurrence follow-up after resection. In its sample, this clonotype is medium-sized. After removal of 6 bases from V and 4 bases from J, the junction contained 5 bases not matched to a gene. CDR1 is SGHTA and CDR2 is FQGNSA in the germline V gene. The CDR3 has 15 amino acids. TCRdb processed the 5' RACE reads anew with MiXCR; each CDR3 protein has one entry. This sample has over 15,000 distinct CDR3 sequences, with approximately 19% found just once. This material consisted of PBMCs, taken at follow-up. This TCR was recovered from a male donor with early-stage non-small cell lung cancer. The rearrangement joins TRBV7-2 to TRBJ2-1; 11 bases match TRBD2. The CDR3 coding sequence is TGTGCCAGCAGGCCCGGGACTAGCGGTTACAATGAGCAGTTCTTC. Protein sequence: CASRPGTSGYNEQFF.